A single sample gave rise to the 32 T cell receptor beta chains below, sequenced in a study of early T cells in non-severe SARS-CoV-2 infection. MiXCR was run by TCRdb on the 5' RACE reads, yielding one entry per CDR3 protein. The sample lists about 70,000 distinct CDR3 sequences; about 14% were seen once. The sample consisted of whole blood, taken at baseline. These receptors were obtained from an adult who was a healthcare worker with PCR-confirmed SARS-CoV-2 infection or an uninfected control (not recorded which).

CDR3 sequence (DNA): TGTGCCAGCAGCCGACAGGGAACCCAGCCCCAGCATTTT. Translation gives CASSRQGTQPQHF. V gene TRBV6-2 or TRBV6-3 combines with J gene TRBJ1-5, with 7 positions matching TRBD1. In germline, CDR1 is MNHEY, CDR2 SVGEGT. Trimming cost V 6 bases and J 7 bases; bases outside gene matches: 6. This CDR3 has 13 residues.

The gene calls are TRBV5-5 and TRBJ2-1; D might be TRBD2 (5 bases). The CDR3 spans 15 residues. The germline CDR1 and CDR2 sequences are SGHKS and YYEKEE (reference sequence). The V gene lost 1 base and the J gene lost 4 bases, with 12 bases spanning the gap. CDR3 loop: CASSLLRERYNEQFF. The CDR3, as DNA: TGTGCCAGCAGCTTGCTGAGGGAGCGGTACAATGAGCAGTTCTTC.

The chain combines TRBV5-1 with TRBJ2-2, with 9 bases aligning to TRBD1. Germline loops: CDR1 SGHRS, CDR2 YFSETQ. This CDR3 has 16 residues. Losses at the gene ends were 3 bases for V and 4 bases for J; bases not matched to a gene: 7. In DNA, the CDR3 is TGCGCCAGCAGCTCCTGGGACAGGGCGGGCACCGGGGAGCTGTTTTTT. It encodes CASSSWDRAGTGELFF.

In this sample, this clonotype turned up a few times. The chain links TRBV28 to TRBJ2-7, with 8 bases aligning to TRBD1. V was pared by 5 bases and J by 3 bases, with 12 bases of the junction left unmatched. The CDR3 is made up of 16 amino acids. CDR1 and CDR2 from the germline V gene are MDHEN and SYDVKM. CDR3 nucleotides: TGTGCCAGCAGTAGGGGCGCTAGGGGACAGGTCTACGAGCAGTACTTC. Protein product: CASSRGARGQVYEQYF.

This clonotype has more than one count but fewer than ten. This sequence joins TRBV27 and TRBJ2-2; TRBD2 aligns across 8 bases. V was pared by 5 bases and J by 4 bases, with 6 bases of the junction left unmatched. CDR3 length: 15 amino acids. Germline CDR1 reads MNHEY; CDR2 reads SMNVEV (reference sequence). The CDR3 sequence: CASSPGREVTGELFF. In nucleotides, the CDR3 is TGTGCCAGCAGTCCCGGGAGGGAAGTCACCGGGGAGCTGTTTTTT.

The chain is built from TRBV7-8 and TRBJ1-1; D not resolved. This CDR3 has 13 amino acids. Trimming removed 0 bases at V and 3 bases at J, with 5 bases between. Germline V gene sequence: CDR1 SGHVS, CDR2 FQNEAQ. The CDR3 region has the DNA TGTGCCAGCAGCTTAGCCGGGGACACTGAAGCTTTCTTT. Protein sequence: CASSLAGDTEAFF.

The chain employs TRBV6-5 and TRBJ1-1, with 7 positions matching TRBD1. CDR1 and CDR2 from the germline V gene are MNHEY and SVGAGI. Germline trimming cut 6 bases from V and 3 bases from J; bases unmatched to any gene: 10. The length of the CDR3 is 15 residues. The CDR3 sequence is CASRAVGRGHTEAFF. CDR3 coding DNA: TGTGCCAGCAGGGCCGTGGGGAGGGGGCACACTGAAGCTTTCTTT.

This clonotype was found a few times. V gene TRBV9 combines with J gene TRBJ1-5, with 7 bases aligning to TRBD1. J lost 10 bases, V lost 4 bases, and 11 bases had no gene match. Germline CDR1 SGDLS, CDR2 YYNGEE. This CDR3 has 14 residues. The CDR3 sequence is CASSPGTEISPQHF. The DNA for the CDR3 is TGTGCCAGCAGCCCGGGGACAGAAATCAGCCCCCAGCATTTT.

The V and J genes are TRBV12-3 or TRBV12-4 and TRBJ2-1; the match to TRBD1 covers 8 bases. V shed 5 bases and J 9 bases; nucleotides not matched to a gene: 15. This CDR3 is 16 amino acids long. CDR3 residues: CASSPRGGTGGGEQFF. In nucleotides, the CDR3 is TGTGCCAGCAGTCCTAGGGGCGGGACAGGAGGAGGTGAGCAGTTCTTC.

In its sample, this clonotype was seen a few times. V usage is TRBV24-1 and J usage is TRBJ1-4; a weak D match, TRBD1 (5 bases). Germline lookup yields CDR1 KGHDR and CDR2 SFDVKD. The CDR3 contains 15 residues. Trimming left V 3 bases short and J 6 bases short, with 13 bases between. The CDR3 spells CATSDPRGEHEKLFF. The CDR3 nucleotides are TGTGCCACCAGTGATCCGCGAGGGGAGCATGAAAAACTGTTTTTT.

This clonotype appeared many times. The V gene is TRBV20-1, the J gene TRBJ2-1, with 8 bases aligning to TRBD2. Trimming took 5 bases from V and 2 from J; bases not matched to a gene: 5. Germline V lookup: CDR1 DFQATT, CDR2 SNEGSKA (reference sequence). The CDR3 length is 14 residues. The CDR3 coding sequence is TGCAGTGCTCACGCGGGGGGAGCCTACAATGAGCAGTTCTTC. Translation gives CSAHAGGAYNEQFF.

CDR3 amino acids: CASSSGGKKTQYF. As DNA, the CDR3 is TGTGCCAGCAGCTCAGGGGGCAAAAAGACCCAGTACTTC. This sequence joins TRBV5-4 and TRBJ2-5; 8 bases are a match to TRBD1. Germline V gene data show CDR1 as SGHNT and CDR2 as YYREEE (reference sequence). This CDR3 spans 13 amino acids. Trimming removed 3 bases from V and 6 bases from J; junction bases left unmatched: 4.

The chain has TRBV27 and TRBJ1-1; 9 bases line up with TRBD1. Unmatched junction bases numbered 12, after V lost 6 bases and J lost 7 bases. Germline lookup yields CDR1 MNHEY and CDR2 SMNVEV (reference sequence). The CDR3 has 15 residues. CDR3 sequence: CASSSPTGGEGEAFF. CDR3 in DNA: TGTGCCAGCAGCTCCCCCACAGGGGGCGAAGGTGAAGCTTTCTTT.

This clonotype was seen only a few times. V gene TRBV4-2 combines with J gene TRBJ2-7, with a possible D match to TRBD1 (5 bases). The CDR3 sequence is 14 residues long. V gave up 0 bases and J gave up 3 bases, with 9 bases separating them. The germline CDR1 and CDR2 sequences are LGHNA and YNFKEQ. CDR3 sequence: CASSQDRASYEQYF. Here the CDR3 DNA reads TGTGCCAGCAGCCAAGACAGGGCTAGCTACGAGCAGTACTTC.

In DNA form, the CDR3 reads TGTGCCAGCAGTACAGGGATGCGAAAACTGTTTTTT. This translates into CASSTGMRKLFF. The gene calls are TRBV12-3 or TRBV12-4 and TRBJ1-4; a possible D gene is TRBD1 (6 bases). The CDR3 sequence is 12 residues long. Trimming removed 5 bases at V and 10 bases at J, with 11 bases between.

The V gene is TRBV15, the J gene TRBJ2-3; D is unresolved. This CDR3 has 14 amino acids. Between the trimmed V and J ends, which lost 8 bases and 2 bases, there was a span of 14 bases. Looked up from germline, CDR1 is LNHNV and CDR2 is YYDKDF (reference sequence). CDR3 in DNA: TGTGCCACCTCGTCGTGGCAGAACACAGATACGCAGTATTTT. This translates into CATSSWQNTDTQYF.

DNA of the CDR3: TGTGCCAGCAGCACTACAGGGGGCTACGAGCAGTACTTC. Residues: CASSTTGGYEQYF. This chain links TRBV2 with TRBJ2-7, with 8 bases that match TRBD1. After removal of 6 bases from V and 3 bases from J, the junction contained 4 bases not matched to a gene. This CDR3 contains 13 residues. Germline values: CDR1 SNHLY, CDR2 FYNNEI.

This clonotype was counted a few times. The chain is built from TRBV2 and TRBJ2-5; 14 nucleotides match TRBD2. Germline assignment: CDR1 SNHLY and CDR2 FYNNEI. This CDR3 contains 15 residues. V was clipped by 8 bases and J by 5 bases; unmatched bases: 7. The CDR3 spells CASGGLAGAGETQYF. The CDR3 DNA follows: TGTGCCAGCGGGGGACTAGCGGGAGCGGGCGAGACCCAGTACTTC.

In this sample, this clonotype turned up many times. The CDR3: CASSLEGYNEQYF. CDR3 DNA sequence: TGTGCCAGCAGTTTGGAGGGGTACAACGAGCAGTACTTC. The chain combines TRBV27 with TRBJ2-7; maybe TRBD2 (6 bases). Germline V gene data show CDR1 as MNHEY and CDR2 as SMNVEV (reference sequence). The CDR3 contains 13 residues. The germline V and J ends were trimmed by 3 bases and 5 bases, with 11 bases remaining between them.

This clonotype was seen a single time. The V gene is TRBV11-1, the J gene TRBJ2-1; 12 positions match TRBD2. The CDR3 loop spans 15 amino acids. Germline-derived CDR1 and CDR2 are SGHAT and FQDESV (reference sequence). The junction had 4 bases not matched to a gene; V was cut back by 3 bases and J by 7 bases. The CDR3 DNA reads TGTGCCAGCAGCTTCCTAGCGGGAGGGAGTAATGAGCAGTTCTTC. Residues: CASSFLAGGSNEQFF. Variable domain in full (rest from reference TRBV11-1 and TRBJ2-1): EAEVAQSPRYKITEKSQAVAFWCDPISGHATLYWYRQILGQGPELLVQFQDESVVDDSQLPKDRFSAERLKGVDSTLKIQPAELGDSAMYLCASSFLAGGSNEQFFGPGTRLTVL.

This clonotype was counted many times. The chain links TRBV24-1 to TRBJ2-5, with D possibly matching TRBD1 (6 bases). V gave up 3 bases and J gave up 2 bases, with 27 bases separating them. Per germline, CDR1 KGHDR and CDR2 SFDVKD. The CDR3 length is 20 residues. The CDR3 spells CATSDPQNDRGQTYQETQYF. The DNA of the CDR3 is TGTGCCACCAGTGATCCCCAGAATGATAGAGGACAGACTTATCAAGAGACCCAGTACTTC.

This rearrangement joins TRBV20-1 to TRBJ2-3, with TRBD2 matching 8 bases. Germline trimming cut 3 bases from V and 5 bases from J; bases unmatched to any gene: 7. From germline, CDR1 is DFQATT and CDR2 SNEGSKA (reference sequence). CDR3 length equals 14 residues. DNA of the CDR3: TGCAGTGCTAGCCGGGGAGCGGGAGAAGATACGCAGTATTTT. It is translated as CSASRGAGEDTQYF.

V is TRBV7-2 and J is TRBJ2-3; D remains ambiguous. The CDR3 consists of 18 residues. Germline CDR1 is SGHTA and CDR2 is FQGNSA. V was pared by 1 base and J by 0 bases, with 17 bases between. Here the CDR3 reads CASSLGARTHTSTDTQYF. CDR3 nucleotides: TGTGCCAGCAGCTTAGGAGCACGGACCCATACGAGCACAGATACGCAGTATTTT.

This clonotype came up many times. CDR3 sequence reads: CASSPIAGHLNTGELFF. CDR3 in DNA: TGTGCCAGCAGCCCAATAGCGGGCCACTTGAACACCGGGGAGCTGTTTTTT. The V gene is TRBV7-2, the J gene TRBJ2-2, with 7 bases aligning to TRBD2. Germline V CDR1 and CDR2: SGHTA, FQGNSA. Losses at the gene ends were 5 bases for V and 1 base for J; bases not matched to a gene: 10. There are 17 residues in the CDR3. The variable domain in full, completed from reference TRBV7-2 and TRBJ2-2, reads GAGVSQSPSNKVTEKGKDVELRCDPISGHTALYWYRQSLGQGLEFLIYFQGNSAPDKSGLPSDRFSAERTGGSVSTLTIQRTQQEDSAVYLCASSPIAGHLNTGELFFGEGSRLTVL.

This clonotype has just a few counts. The chain couples TRBV6-2 or TRBV6-3 to TRBJ2-5; a possible D gene is TRBD2 (6 bases). The germline V and J ends were trimmed by 1 base and 2 bases, with 11 bases remaining between them. This CDR3 is built from 15 residues. CDR1 MNHEY and CDR2 SVGEGT come from the germline V gene. CDR3 DNA sequence: TGTGCCAGCAGTTACTTGGGGGGACCGCAAGAGACCCAGTACTTC. It translates to CASSYLGGPQETQYF.

This chain links TRBV7-9 with TRBJ1-1; 11 nucleotides match TRBD1. This CDR3 has 20 residues. Germline values: CDR1 SEHNR, CDR2 FQNEAQ (reference sequence). V was pared by 5 bases and J by 1 base, with 18 bases of the junction left unmatched. CDR3 protein: CASSLSSRRDRGLANTEAFF. DNA of the CDR3: TGTGCCAGCAGCCTATCAAGCCGGCGGGACAGGGGGTTGGCGAACACTGAAGCTTTCTTT.

This clonotype was seen ten or more times. The V call is TRBV28, the J call TRBJ2-1; D ambiguous. The V gene's germline CDR1 is MDHEN and CDR2 SYDVKM. The CDR3 loop spans 16 amino acids. V shed 6 bases and J shed 3 bases, with 18 bases lying between them. CDR3 protein: CASRAPGSENYNEQFF. The DNA of the CDR3 is TGTGCCAGCAGAGCACCCGGATCCGAAAACTACAATGAGCAGTTCTTC.

This chain uses TRBV20-1 with TRBJ2-5; TRBD2 matches 14 bases. V was clipped by 5 bases and J by 0 bases; unmatched bases: 5. The CDR3 contains 16 residues. The germline gives CDR1 DFQATT, CDR2 SNEGSKA (reference sequence). For the CDR3, the DNA is TGCAGTGCTGGGAGGGGACTAGCGGGGGACCAAGAGACCCAGTACTTC. Amino acids: CSAGRGLAGDQETQYF.

This chain joins TRBV7-2 and TRBJ2-2; no definite D call. The CDR3 is 14 residues long. The V end lost 0 bases, the J end lost 3 bases, and 5 bases lay between the germline ends. Germline V gene sequence: CDR1 SGHTA, CDR2 FQGNSA. The DNA for the CDR3 is TGTGCCAGCAGCTTAGCGCTGGACACCGGGGAGCTGTTTTTT. Amino acids: CASSLALDTGELFF.

The chain joins TRBV29-1 to TRBJ2-7; 10 bases fit TRBD1. The CDR3 contains 13 residues. Germline values: CDR1 SQVTM, CDR2 ANQGSEA. With V trimmed by 5 bases and J by 5 bases, 6 bases remained unmatched. This CDR3 reads CSVKGQGRNEQYF. CDR3 nucleotides: TGCAGCGTTAAGGGACAGGGGAGGAACGAGCAGTACTTC.

This clonotype was picked up many times. The chain carries TRBV5-5 and TRBJ2-7; D may be TRBD1 (6 bases). This CDR3 region has 15 residues. Germline V gene sequence: CDR1 SGHKS, CDR2 YYEKEE (reference sequence). Trimming took 4 bases from V and 3 from J, leaving 17 bases between them. The CDR3 coding sequence is TGTGCCAGCAGCCCAACCGGGACGGGACACTACGAGCAGTACTTC. Encoded protein: CASSPTGTGHYEQYF. Based on the CDR3 plus reference TRBV5-5 and TRBJ2-7, the full variable domain is DAGVTQSPTHLIKTRGQQVTLRCSPISGHKSVSWYQQVLGQGPQFIFQYYEKEERGRGNFPDRFSARQFPNYSSELNVNALLLGDSALYLCASSPTGTGHYEQYFGPGTRLTVT.

The genes are TRBV21-1 and TRBJ2-7; the DNA was not compared with TRBD2, the D call given in the table. TRBV21-1 is assigned pseudogene status. The CDR3 totals 18 residues. The chain's CDR3 is CASSKHGGHRAPHYEQYF. Here the CDR3 DNA reads TGTGCCAGCAGCAAACACGGAGGGCACCGGGCTCCCCACTACGAGCAGTACTTC.